There are a few counts of the clone carrying this T cell receptor (beta chain). These data belong to a study of blood T cell repertoires in COVID-19. Study-wide context: The study drew acute and convalescent COVID-19 samples from the United States, Italy and Spain.

Method: immunoSEQ multiplex PCR; TCRdb's copy keeps in-frame clones and lacks some. In the table there are roughly 200,000 clones, 70% to 80% of which are singletons. Germline CDR1 KGHSH, CDR2 LQKENI. CDR3 length: 16 amino acids. The J segment lost 0 bases and the V segment lost 3 bases, leaving 5 bases of the junction unmatched. Sequenced input: peripheral blood. The chain couples TRBV18 to TRBJ1-3; 7 bases are shared with TRBD1. The clonotype originates from a woman aged 45-59 years with active or convalescent COVID-19. CDR3 region: CASSPGTAISGNTIYF. DNA for the CDR3: TGTGCCAGCTCACCCGGGACAGCCATCTCTGGAAACACCATATATTTT.